This T cell receptor beta chain was sequenced in a study of blood T cell repertoires in COVID-19. Germline CDR1 is SGHNT and CDR2 is YYREEE (reference sequence). V lost 3 bases and J lost 9; bases outside the gene matches: 9. The CDR3 sequence is 14 residues long. Assay used: immunoSEQ multiplex PCR; TCRdb lists only in-frame clones, some missing. The top ten clones hold roughly 4.9% of a sample with 150,000 to 200,000 clones, roughly 88% of them seen once. The sequencing input was PBMCs or T cells enriched from blood (not recorded which). The receptor was isolated from a man in his 70s who had been exposed to COVID-19. V gene TRBV5-4 combines with J gene TRBJ1-2; 9 positions match TRBD1. As DNA, the CDR3 is TGTGCCAGCAGCTCCCCACAGGGGGCGCAGAGCTACACCTTC. It is translated as CASSSPQGAQSYTF.